These 8 T cell receptor beta chains were sequenced from one sample in a study of shared clonotypes between healthy human individuals. Assay used: immunoSEQ multiplex PCR; TCRdb lists only in-frame clones, some missing. Counted here are roughly 1,500,000 clones, 98% occurring once; the ten biggest clones make up about 0.45%. Specimen: naive CD4+ T cells sorted from blood. Subset denoted: CD45RA+ positively selected. The source is a man aged 25 to 45 in good health.

J is TRBJ2-3 and V is TRBV7-9; no clear D. CDR1 and CDR2 (germline): SEHNR, FQNEAQ (reference sequence). CDR3 length: 17 amino acids. Trimming cost V 6 bases and J 7 bases, with 26 bases left between them. CDR3 amino acids: CASSQMVGAVHTYTQYF. DNA of the CDR3: TGTGCCAGCAGTCAAATGGTGGGCGCCGTACACACGTATACGCAGTATTTT.

With regard to this clone: This sample also contains other DNA sequences that code for the same CDR3. The chain couples TRBV19 to TRBJ1-5; D gene uncertain. Germline V gene lookup returns CDR1 LNHDA and CDR2 SQIVND (reference sequence). The CDR3 length is 10 residues. V was trimmed by 8 bases and J by 5 bases, leaving 4 bases between them. The CDR3 sequence: CASGYQPQHF. In DNA form, the CDR3 reads TGTGCCAGTGGTTATCAGCCCCAGCATTTT.

This chain uses TRBV28 with TRBJ1-3; maybe TRBD1 (5 bases). Germline V CDR1 and CDR2: MDHEN, SYDVKM. This CDR3 comprises 14 residues. V lost 3 bases, J lost 4 bases, and 10 bases lay in between. The CDR3 DNA is TGTGCCAGCAGTTTTAAGGGACCCGGAAACACCATATATTTT. Translating it yields CASSFKGPGNTIYF.

The chain is built from TRBV2 and TRBJ1-4, with no clear D. The CDR3 is 18 residues long. Trimming pared 8 bases from V and 6 bases from J, leaving 28 bases between. In germline, CDR1 is SNHLY, CDR2 FYNNEI. The CDR3 spells CASARTTDPSLTDEKLFF. The CDR3 bases are TGTGCCAGCGCCCGAACAACAGACCCCTCCCTGACCGATGAAAAACTGTTTTTT.

The rearrangement joins TRBV6-1 to TRBJ2-7, with no clear D. V shed 1 base and J shed 9 bases, with 16 bases lying between them. The CDR3 contains 14 residues. Germline assignment: CDR1 MNHNS and CDR2 SASEGT. Here the CDR3 reads CASSEVRVLVAQYF. CDR3 nucleotide sequence: TGTGCCAGCAGTGAAGTTAGGGTCCTAGTCGCGCAGTACTTC.

This clone was seen just once. This sequence joins TRBV29-1 and TRBJ2-2; D not resolved. Trimming pared 5 bases from V and 0 bases from J, leaving 10 bases between. The germline CDR1 and CDR2 sequences are SQVTM and ANQGSEA. The CDR3 has 14 residues. CDR3 sequence: CSVISIANTGELFF. CDR3 sequence (DNA): TGCAGCGTTATTTCAATCGCGAACACCGGGGAGCTGTTTTTT.

The rearrangement uses TRBV19 and TRBJ1-1; D gene uncertain. Trimming took 6 bases from V and 1 from J, leaving 15 bases between them. CDR3 length: 15 amino acids. CDR1 is LNHDA, CDR2 SQIVND, per germline (reference sequence). The CDR3: CASSPLGSSNTEAFF. The CDR3 DNA reads as TGTGCCAGTAGCCCCTTGGGAAGCTCGAACACTGAAGCTTTCTTT. Combining the CDR3 with reference TRBV19 and TRBJ1-1 gives the whole variable domain DGGITQSPKYLFRKEGQNVTLSCEQNLNHDAMYWYRQDPGQGLRLIYYSQIVNDFQKGDIAEGYSVSREKKESFPLTVTSAQKNPTAFYLCASSPLGSSNTEAFFGQGTRLTVV.

J is TRBJ2-1 and V is TRBV7-8; 8 nucleotides match TRBD1. The length of the CDR3 is 14 residues. With 6 bases clipped from V and 9 bases from J, the junction kept 10 bases outside the gene matches. The germline gives CDR1 SGHVS, CDR2 FQNEAQ. CDR3 sequence (DNA): TGTGCCAGCAGATCAGGGGGCCAATCCGGTGAGCAGTTCTTC. Protein: CASRSGGQSGEQFF. Full variable domain (missing parts from reference TRBV7-8 and TRBJ2-1): GAGVSQSPRYKVAKRGQDVALRCDPISGHVSLFWYQQALGQGPEFLTYFQNEAQLDKSGLPSDRFFAERPEGSVSTLKIQRTQQEDSAVYLCASRSGGQSGEQFFGPGTRLTVL.